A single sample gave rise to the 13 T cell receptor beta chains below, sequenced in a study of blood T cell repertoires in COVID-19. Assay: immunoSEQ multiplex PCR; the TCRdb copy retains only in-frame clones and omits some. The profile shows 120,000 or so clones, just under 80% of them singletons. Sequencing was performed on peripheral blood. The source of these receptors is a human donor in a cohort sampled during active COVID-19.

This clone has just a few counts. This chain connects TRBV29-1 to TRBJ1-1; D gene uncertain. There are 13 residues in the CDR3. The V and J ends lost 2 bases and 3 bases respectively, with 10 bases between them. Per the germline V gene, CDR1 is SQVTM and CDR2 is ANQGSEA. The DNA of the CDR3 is TGCAGCGTTGAAAGGGAGGTGGACACTGAAGCTTTCTTT. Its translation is CSVEREVDTEAFF. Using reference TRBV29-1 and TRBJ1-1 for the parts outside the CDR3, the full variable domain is SAVISQKPSRDICQRGTSLTIQCQVDSQVTMMFWYRQQPGQSLTLIATANQGSEATYESGFVIDKFPISRPNLTFSTLTVSNMSPEDSSIYLCSVEREVDTEAFFGQGTRLTVV.

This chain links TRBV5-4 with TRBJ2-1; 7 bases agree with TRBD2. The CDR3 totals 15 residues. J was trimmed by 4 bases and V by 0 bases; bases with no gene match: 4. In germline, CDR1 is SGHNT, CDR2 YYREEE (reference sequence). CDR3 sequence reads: CASSLGGTIYNEQFF. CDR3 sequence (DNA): TGTGCCAGCAGCTTGGGCGGGACTATTTACAATGAGCAGTTCTTC.

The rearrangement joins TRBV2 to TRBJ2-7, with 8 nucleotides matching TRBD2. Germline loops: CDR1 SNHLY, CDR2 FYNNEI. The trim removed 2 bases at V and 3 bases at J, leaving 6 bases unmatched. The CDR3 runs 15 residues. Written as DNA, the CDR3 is TGTGCCAGCAGTGAACCGGGGGGGGGAGGCTACGAGCAGTACTTC. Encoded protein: CASSEPGGGGYEQYF.

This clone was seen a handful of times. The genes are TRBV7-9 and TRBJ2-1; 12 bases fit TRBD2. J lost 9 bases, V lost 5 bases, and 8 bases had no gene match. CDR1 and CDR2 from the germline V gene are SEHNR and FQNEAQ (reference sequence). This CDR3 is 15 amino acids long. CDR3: CASSSRLAGETEQFF. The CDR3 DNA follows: TGTGCCAGCAGCAGCAGACTAGCGGGAGAGACTGAGCAGTTCTTC.

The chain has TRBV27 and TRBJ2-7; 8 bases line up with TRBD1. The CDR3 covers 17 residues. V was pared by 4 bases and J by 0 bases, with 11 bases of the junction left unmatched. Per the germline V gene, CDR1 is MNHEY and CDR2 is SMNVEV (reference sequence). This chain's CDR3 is CASSSNYRGTSSYEQYF. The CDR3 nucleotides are TGTGCCAGCAGTTCAAATTACAGGGGGACGAGCTCCTACGAGCAGTACTTC.

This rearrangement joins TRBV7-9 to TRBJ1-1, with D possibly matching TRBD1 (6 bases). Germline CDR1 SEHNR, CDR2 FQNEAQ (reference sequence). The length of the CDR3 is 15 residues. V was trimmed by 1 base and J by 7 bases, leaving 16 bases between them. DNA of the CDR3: TGTGCCAGCAGCTTAGGAGGTGCAGGGGCAGGTGAAGCTTTCTTT. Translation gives CASSLGGAGAGEAFF.

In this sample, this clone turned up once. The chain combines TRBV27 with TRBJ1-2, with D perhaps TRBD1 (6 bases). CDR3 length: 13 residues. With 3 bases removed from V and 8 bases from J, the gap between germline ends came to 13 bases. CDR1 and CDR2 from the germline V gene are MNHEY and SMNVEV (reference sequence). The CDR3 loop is CASSFLRGNGYTF. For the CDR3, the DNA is TGTGCCAGCAGTTTCCTCAGGGGAAACGGCTACACCTTC.

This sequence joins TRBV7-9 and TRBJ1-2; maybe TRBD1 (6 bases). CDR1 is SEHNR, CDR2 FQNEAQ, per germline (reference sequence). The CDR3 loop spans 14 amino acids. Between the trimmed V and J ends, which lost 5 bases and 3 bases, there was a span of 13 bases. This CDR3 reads CASSASGVYYGYTF. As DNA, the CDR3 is TGTGCCAGCAGCGCATCAGGGGTCTACTATGGCTACACCTTC.

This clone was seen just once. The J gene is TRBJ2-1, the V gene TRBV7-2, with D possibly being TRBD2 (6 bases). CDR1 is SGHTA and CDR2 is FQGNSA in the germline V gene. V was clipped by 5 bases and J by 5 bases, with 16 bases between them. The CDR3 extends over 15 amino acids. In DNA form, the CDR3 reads TGTGCCAGCAGCCCTAGGGGAGGCGGGGACAATGAGCAGTTCTTC. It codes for CASSPRGGGDNEQFF.

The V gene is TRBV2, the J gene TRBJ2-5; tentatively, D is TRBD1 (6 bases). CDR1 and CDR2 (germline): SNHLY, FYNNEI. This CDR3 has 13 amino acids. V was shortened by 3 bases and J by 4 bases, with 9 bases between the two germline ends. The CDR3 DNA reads TGTGCCAGCAGTGATGGCAGGGGAGAGACCCAGTACTTC. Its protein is CASSDGRGETQYF.

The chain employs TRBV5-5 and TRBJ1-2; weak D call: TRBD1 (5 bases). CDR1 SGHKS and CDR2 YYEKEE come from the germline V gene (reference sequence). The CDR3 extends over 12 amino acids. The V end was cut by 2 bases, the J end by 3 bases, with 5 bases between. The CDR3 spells CASSFRDYGYTF. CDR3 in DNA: TGTGCCAGCAGCTTCAGGGACTATGGCTACACCTTC.

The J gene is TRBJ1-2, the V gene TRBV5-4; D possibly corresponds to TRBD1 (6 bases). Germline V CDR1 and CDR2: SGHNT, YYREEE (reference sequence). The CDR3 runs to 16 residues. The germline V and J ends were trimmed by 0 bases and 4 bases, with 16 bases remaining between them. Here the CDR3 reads CASSLDRVVSFYGYTF. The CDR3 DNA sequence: TGTGCCAGCAGCTTGGACAGGGTGGTTTCCTTCTATGGCTACACCTTC.

CDR3: CASSLADSSYNSPLHF. The CDR3 nucleotides are TGTGCCAGCAGCTTGGCCGACAGCTCCTATAATTCACCCCTCCACTTT. J is TRBJ1-6 and V is TRBV11-2; tentatively, D is TRBD1 (5 bases). Trimming took 3 bases from V and 0 from J, leaving 9 bases between them. Germline V gene data show CDR1 as SGHAT and CDR2 as FQNNGV. The length of the CDR3 is 16 residues.